One sample yielded the 26 T cell receptor beta chains listed below, sequenced in a study of blood T cells in healthy people across ages. Then a second PCR, running roughly 7 to 11 cycles, was carried out with a sample-barcoded 5' primer and a J-beta primer mix. TCRdb processed the 5' RACE reads anew with MiXCR; each CDR3 protein has one entry. The table lists more than 800,000 distinct CDR3 sequences, 40% to 45% of them singletons. Sequenced input: blood. These receptors were obtained from a woman aged 55-75 years in good health.

This clonotype showed up just once. The CDR3 DNA follows: TGCAGCGTTATTACCGTTGCAACTAATGAAAAACTGTTTTTT. Its protein product is CSVITVATNEKLFF. The J gene is TRBJ1-4, the V gene TRBV29-1, with D unresolved. The CDR3 sequence is 14 residues long. CDR1 is SQVTM and CDR2 is ANQGSEA in the germline V gene. V shed 5 bases and J shed 0 bases, with 10 bases lying between them.

This clonotype came up a few times. The rearrangement links TRBV7-9 to TRBJ2-1; no definite D call. Trimming shortened V by 4 bases and J by 2 bases, and 9 bases separated the two germline ends. Germline values: CDR1 SEHNR, CDR2 FQNEAQ (reference sequence). There are 14 residues in the CDR3. The CDR3 region has the DNA TGTGCCAGCAGCTCCTACGACCCCTACAATGAGCAGTTCTTC. Translated: CASSSYDPYNEQFF. Together with reference TRBV7-9 and TRBJ2-1, the CDR3 gives the full variable domain: DTGVSQNPRHKITKRGQNVTFRCDPISEHNRLYWYRQTLGQGPEFLTYFQNEAQLEKSRLLSDRFSAERPKGSFSTLEIQRTEQGDSAMYLCASSSYDPYNEQFFGPGTRLTVL.

This clonotype has more than one count but fewer than ten. This chain uses TRBV9 with TRBJ2-3, with D maybe TRBD2 (6 bases). The CDR3 runs 15 residues. CDR1 SGDLS and CDR2 YYNGEE come from the germline V gene. The ends were cut back, 4 bases at V and 3 bases at J, with 15 bases in the middle. DNA for the CDR3: TGTGCCAGCAGCACTTCCCGTGGGGGGACAGATACGCAGTATTTT. It specifies CASSTSRGGTDTQYF.

The CDR3 DNA sequence: TGCAGTGCTACGAAGGGAAATGAGCAGTTCTTC. Translating it yields CSATKGNEQFF. The chain has TRBV20-1 and TRBJ2-1, with D uncertain. The CDR3 covers 11 residues. The V and J ends lost 4 bases and 7 bases respectively, with 8 bases between them. CDR1 is DFQATT and CDR2 is SNEGSKA in the germline V gene (reference sequence).

V is TRBV27 and J is TRBJ2-7; D might be TRBD2 (7 bases). Trimming took 2 bases from V and 7 from J, leaving 12 bases between them. The CDR3 covers 13 residues. CDR1 and CDR2 from the germline V gene are MNHEY and SMNVEV (reference sequence). The DNA for the CDR3 is TGTGCCAGCAGTTTAGGGGGGGCTGGGGAGCAGTACTTC. Translated, it gives CASSLGGAGEQYF.

The CDR3 loop reads CASSELSSASAAYEQYF. CDR3 DNA: TGTGCCAGCAGTGAACTCTCTTCGGCTAGCGCCGCCTACGAGCAGTACTTC. V gene TRBV6-1 combines with J gene TRBJ2-7; maybe TRBD2 (6 bases). The germline CDR1 and CDR2 sequences are MNHNS and SASEGT. The CDR3 contains 17 residues. With 2 bases removed from V and 2 bases from J, the gap between germline ends came to 19 bases.

This clonotype turned up a few times. The chain has TRBV9 and TRBJ2-4, with 7 bases that match TRBD1. The assigned J gene may be wrong: the sequence end matches TRBJ2-7 better. Germline CDR1 reads SGDLS; CDR2 reads YYNGEE. The CDR3 runs 14 residues. The DNA for the CDR3 is TGTGCCAGCAGCACCGGGACAGAAACCTACGAGCAGTACTTC. Amino acids: CASSTGTETYEQYF.

The chain recombines TRBV2 with TRBJ2-4; possible D gene TRBD2, 7 bases. The DNA end is more similar to TRBJ2-7, so the J call may be wrong. Germline lookup yields CDR1 SNHLY and CDR2 FYNNEI. The CDR3 runs to 14 residues. The CDR3 reads CASILGGGSYEQYF. The CDR3 nucleotides are TGTGCCAGCATTTTAGGGGGGGGTTCCTACGAGCAGTACTTC.

The V gene is TRBV7-9, the J gene TRBJ2-1, with D perhaps TRBD1 or TRBD2 (5 bases each). V gave up 5 bases and J gave up 9 bases, with 14 bases separating them. The length of the CDR3 is 13 residues. The V gene's germline CDR1 is SEHNR and CDR2 FQNEAQ (reference sequence). The CDR3: CASSTGPHGEQFF. The CDR3 DNA follows: TGTGCCAGCAGCACGGGACCGCACGGTGAGCAGTTCTTC. The complete variable domain, with remaining parts taken from reference TRBV7-9 and TRBJ2-1, reads DTGVSQNPRHKITKRGQNVTFRCDPISEHNRLYWYRQTLGQGPEFLTYFQNEAQLEKSRLLSDRFSAERPKGSFSTLEIQRTEQGDSAMYLCASSTGPHGEQFFGPGTRLTVL.

Comment on this clonotype: One end of the junction is discordant with germline, which a read error may explain. The rearrangement joins TRBV7-9 to TRBJ2-5; either TRBD1 or TRBD2 may fit D (7 bases each). The length of the CDR3 is 18 residues. CDR1 and CDR2 from the germline V gene are SEHNR and FQNEAQ (reference sequence). CDR3 coding DNA: TGTGCCAGCAGCTTAAGGAAGGGAGGGGGCGGAAGCCAAGGGACCCAGTACTTC. It is translated as CASSLRKGGGGSQGTQYF.

Only a few counts were recorded for this clonotype. The chain is built from TRBV12-3 or TRBV12-4 and TRBJ1-1; D gene unclear. V lost 2 bases and J 5 bases, leaving 3 bases between the germline ends. The CDR3 sequence is 11 residues long. CDR3 nucleotide sequence: TGTGCCAGCAGTTTAAGTACTGAAGCTTTCTTT. Its translation is CASSLSTEAFF.

This clonotype was detected many times. V usage is TRBV5-1 and J usage is TRBJ2-3, with a possible D match to TRBD2 (5 bases). V was shortened by 0 bases and J by 0 bases, with 11 bases between the two germline ends. Germline values: CDR1 SGHRS, CDR2 YFSETQ. This CDR3 comprises 16 residues. This CDR3 is CASSLVLGGSTDTQYF. CDR3 DNA sequence: TGCGCCAGCAGCTTGGTTCTAGGCGGGAGCACAGATACGCAGTATTTT.

The V gene is TRBV6-2 or TRBV6-3, the J gene TRBJ2-6; maybe TRBD1 (6 bases). The CDR3 has 16 residues. V was shortened by 5 bases and J by 0 bases, with 11 bases between the two germline ends. Germline V gene data show CDR1 as MNHEY and CDR2 as SVGEGT. The CDR3 sequence is CASSPTGYSGANVLTF. Here the CDR3 DNA reads TGTGCCAGCAGTCCTACAGGGTACTCTGGGGCCAACGTCCTGACTTTC.

This clonotype came up a few times. The V and J genes are TRBV2 and TRBJ2-7, with no clear D. Germline values: CDR1 SNHLY, CDR2 FYNNEI. The CDR3 loop spans 15 amino acids. V lost 1 base and J lost 2, with 12 bases in between. CDR3 nucleotide sequence: TGTGCCAGCAGTGAAGGGAAAACAGTTACCTACGAGCAGTACTTC. Its translation: CASSEGKTVTYEQYF.

The chain has TRBV25-1 and TRBJ2-7, with a possible D match to TRBD1 (6 bases). The CDR3 loop spans 14 amino acids. Germline V gene data show CDR1 as MGHDK and CDR2 as SYGVNS. Trimming took 4 bases from V and 6 from J, leaving 16 bases between them. The chain's CDR3 is CASSVEGVPLEQYF. The CDR3 region has the DNA TGTGCCAGCAGTGTCGAGGGGGTCCCTCTCGAGCAGTACTTC.

The chain employs TRBV6-1 and TRBJ1-1, with a tentative D call TRBD1 (5 bases). Germline V lookup: CDR1 MNHNS, CDR2 SASEGT. CDR3 length: 14 residues. V was trimmed by 6 bases and J by 2 bases, leaving 13 bases between them. The CDR3 DNA is TGTGCCAGCAGAAGGGCGGGGGTTAACACTGAAGCTTTCTTT. It is translated as CASRRAGVNTEAFF.

This clonotype was detected a few times. This chain links TRBV10-3 with TRBJ2-4; tentative D call: TRBD2 (6 bases). From germline, CDR1 is ENHRY and CDR2 SYGVKD. This CDR3 spans 16 amino acids. Trimming removed 2 bases at V and 3 bases at J, with 14 bases between. CDR3 region: CAISETSNLGKNIQYF. The CDR3 coding sequence is TGTGCCATCAGTGAGACTAGCAATCTCGGCAAAAACATTCAGTACTTC.

This clonotype occurred once. CDR3 nucleotides: TGTGCCAGCAGTGGAGGGGGGGACAAGTGGAAGGAGCAGTTCTTC. Its protein is CASSGGGDKWKEQFF. V is TRBV2 and J is TRBJ2-1; D is possibly TRBD2 (7 bases). The germline CDR1 and CDR2 sequences are SNHLY and FYNNEI. V was shortened by 4 bases and J by 10 bases, with 20 bases between the two germline ends. The CDR3 runs 15 residues.

The gene calls are TRBV29-1 and TRBJ1-1, with D possibly TRBD1 on 5 matching bases. Germline V CDR1 and CDR2: SQVTM, ANQGSEA. The V end lost 3 bases, the J end lost 5 bases, and 10 bases lay between the germline ends. CDR3 length equals 12 residues. The CDR3 DNA follows: TGCAGCGTTGAGGGGGGGAGGACTGAAGCTTTCTTT. It is translated as CSVEGGRTEAFF.

This clonotype came up many times. The chain combines TRBV11-2 with TRBJ2-3, with a possible D match to TRBD2 (7 bases). The V gene's germline CDR1 is SGHAT and CDR2 FQNNGV. V lost 3 bases to trimming and J lost 6 bases, with 10 bases between them. The CDR3 consists of 13 residues. The CDR3 region is CASSFGGLDTQYF. The CDR3 DNA follows: TGTGCCAGCAGCTTCGGGGGGCTTGATACGCAGTATTTT.

This chain links TRBV29-1 with TRBJ1-2; D may be TRBD1 (5 bases). Germline CDR1 is SQVTM and CDR2 is ANQGSEA. The CDR3 is 13 residues long. V was cut by 4 bases and J by 0 bases, with 9 bases left in between. CDR3 amino acids: CSVADRSNYGYTF. The CDR3 DNA follows: TGCAGCGTTGCTGACAGATCTAACTATGGCTACACCTTC.

The CDR3 here is CATSRGGTGGIFYEQYF. CDR3 DNA sequence: TGTGCCACCAGCAGAGGGGGGACAGGGGGTATATTCTACGAGCAGTACTTC. V gene TRBV15 combines with J gene TRBJ2-7; 11 positions match TRBD1. CDR1 and CDR2 from the germline V gene are LNHNV and YYDKDF (reference sequence). Germline trimming cut 1 base from V and 3 bases from J; bases unmatched to any gene: 8. The CDR3 sequence is 17 residues long.

V and J are TRBV7-9 and TRBJ2-5; D possibly corresponds to TRBD1 (6 bases). The CDR3 has 15 amino acids. Germline loops: CDR1 SEHNR, CDR2 FQNEAQ (reference sequence). V lost 0 bases and J 3 bases, leaving 11 bases between the germline ends. The CDR3, as DNA: TGTGCCAGCAGCTTAGCGCAGGACAGCAAAGAGACCCAGTACTTC. Translation gives CASSLAQDSKETQYF.

The CDR3 sequence is CASSQLGTGAHSYTF. The CDR3, as DNA: TGTGCCAGCAGCCAACTGGGGACAGGGGCGCATAGCTACACCTTC. The chain couples TRBV14 to TRBJ1-2, with 10 bases fitting TRBD1. The CDR3 has 15 residues. Germline CDR1 reads SGHDN; CDR2 reads FVKESK. Unmatched junction bases numbered 9, after V lost 2 bases and J lost 9 bases.

The chain joins TRBV28 to TRBJ2-3, with 16 bases lining up with TRBD2. This CDR3 contains 17 residues. Germline V gives CDR1 MDHEN, CDR2 SYDVKM. Trimming took 5 bases from V and 5 from J; bases not matched to a gene: 7. The chain's CDR3 is CASSPGTSGRAKDTQYF. The CDR3 bases are TGTGCCAGCAGTCCGGGGACTAGCGGGAGGGCCAAAGATACGCAGTATTTT.

This clonotype was observed once. This sequence joins TRBV7-9 and TRBJ2-3; tentatively, D is TRBD2 (5 bases). The CDR3 has 16 amino acids. The ends were cut back, 5 bases at V and 0 bases at J, with 15 bases in the middle. Germline V CDR1 and CDR2: SEHNR, FQNEAQ (reference sequence). This CDR3 reads CASSRPWGASTDTQYF. In nucleotides, the CDR3 is TGTGCCAGCAGCCGCCCCTGGGGAGCTAGCACAGATACGCAGTATTTT.